The sequence of this T cell receptor beta chain was determined in a study of molecular identifiers for immune sequencing clone quantification (dated by TCRdb to 2016 to 2018). Concerning the study at large: For a replicate experiment, RNA from around 20,000 or 100,000 naive CD8 T cells was divided into five aliquots, of which four were sequenced. CD8 T cells were used in a methods study to benchmark molecular-identifier clustering-based TCR repertoire sequencing (MIDCIRS) and TCR RNA copy counting.

This clonotype was detected ten times or more. It has no known antigen specificity. Base qualities were left out, and no much larger clone turns up one base away. The library was produced with PCR. The sequencer listed for this sample is Illumina HiSeq 4000. Bulk TCR libraries were prepared as previously described, using TCR primers listed in Table S5. The Qiagen AllPrep DNA/RNA kit was used to purify total RNA. Before any analysis, reads coming from multiple sequencing runs of the same library were combined into one pool. Processing in the source paper ran as follows. Reads were retained only if the reads had an exact TCR constant sequence, and the retained reads were trimmed to 150 nt and grouped according to their 12-nt molecular barcodes. Reads in each barcode group were sub-clustered using a 15% Levenshtein threshold, and a quality-weighted consensus sequence was built for each RNA molecule. Non-functional sequences were removed, as were lower-count sequences one edit away from another. On the basis of fitting two negative binomial distributions, barcode sub-clusters with fewer than 20% of the maximum read count were discarded. TCRdb reanalyzed the raw reads on its own, using fastp at Q25 for trimming and MiXCR for clone calling, and kept in-frame beta chains. One record per CDR3 amino acid sequence lists the most common genes and DNA. TCRdb's processing, not the authors', yielded these V and J calls. The sample includes some 65,000 distinct CDR3 sequences, with about 18% observed a single time. Jointly, the top ten make up about 1.6% of the sample.

Naive CD8 T cell libraries were made from approximately 20,000 to 1,000,000 sorted cells using 10%, 30% or 50% of purified RNA. Naive CD8 T cells, defined as CD8+CD4-CCR7+CD45RA+, were FACS-sorted into RLT Plus buffer on a BD FACSAria II. Detection sensitivity was tested by spiking Jurkat RNA equal to roughly nine TCR copies' worth into samples containing roughly 18,000-1,000,000 naive CD8 T cells. CD8 T cells were enriched with RosetteSep CD8+ T Cell Enrichment Cocktail and Ficoll-Paque, followed by ACK red cell lysis. Overall results and qualifications from the work: In CMV-specific effector cells, clones with more than 20 RNA copies contained over 99% of molecules, whereas in naive cells such clones contained under 1% of molecules. When barcode sub-clustering was left out, chimeric consensus sequences inflated TCR diversity, with chimeras reaching as high as 47%. Modeling indicated approximately 2.7 TCR RNA copies recovered per cell, compared with 7.5 to 10 by digital PCR, which implies a capture efficiency of 25% to 35%. Naive libraries contained spiked-in Jurkat TCR RNA (approximately nine copies' worth), which is not part of the donor repertoire. The sizes of highly expanded clones could end up underestimated when identical TCR molecules share a barcode. Spiked-in Jurkat TCR RNA equal to a single cell's worth was reported to be detectable even within 1,100,000 naive CD8 T cells.

Including the terminal cysteine and phenylalanine, the CDR3 comprises 14 residues. CDR3 DNA only is kept here, 42 bases in frame from base 1. Between the V and J ends, shortened by 3 bases and 0 bases respectively, the junction contains 8 bases. The sequenced sample consisted of naive CD8+ T cells from blood, with Jurkat cell RNA spiked in. The cell subset or site label for this specimen denotes: FACS-sorted CD8+CD4-CCR7+CD45RA+ naive T cells. The chain joins TRBV12-3 or TRBV12-4 to TRBJ1-1, with no D gene named confidently. The clonotype was recovered from a human donor in good health. Some libraries in this study had Jurkat cell RNA spiked in. This receptor carries the CDR3 CASSFSVVNTEAFF. In nucleotide form, the sequence is TGTGCCAGCAGTTTCAGTGTAGTGAACACTGAAGCTTTCTTT.